This T cell receptor (beta chain) was recovered during a study of blood T cell repertoires in COVID-19. Study information: The United States, Italy and Spain provided the acute and convalescent COVID-19 samples.

Per the authors' pipeline: Amplified reference gene primers provided the basis for estimating nucleated cell counts. The data were produced by immunoSEQ multiplex PCR, yet TCRdb's version contains in-frame clones alone and is incomplete. That table is the source of V, J and clone size, and D and trimming were worked out from the DNA. The repertoire holds over 120,000 clones, with approximately 84% as singletons. The sequencing input was peripheral blood. This TCR came from a woman in her fifties or sixties with acute or convalescent COVID-19.

CDR3 amino acids: CASRFQVSSDTQYF. The CDR3 region has the DNA TGTGCCAGCAGGTTTCAGGTTTCGTCAGATACGCAGTATTTT. This chain links TRBV6-6 with TRBJ2-3; D unclear. The germline CDR1 and CDR2 sequences are MNHNY and SVGAGI (reference sequence). This CDR3 has 14 amino acids. The V end was cut by 6 bases, the J end by 4 bases, with 14 bases between.